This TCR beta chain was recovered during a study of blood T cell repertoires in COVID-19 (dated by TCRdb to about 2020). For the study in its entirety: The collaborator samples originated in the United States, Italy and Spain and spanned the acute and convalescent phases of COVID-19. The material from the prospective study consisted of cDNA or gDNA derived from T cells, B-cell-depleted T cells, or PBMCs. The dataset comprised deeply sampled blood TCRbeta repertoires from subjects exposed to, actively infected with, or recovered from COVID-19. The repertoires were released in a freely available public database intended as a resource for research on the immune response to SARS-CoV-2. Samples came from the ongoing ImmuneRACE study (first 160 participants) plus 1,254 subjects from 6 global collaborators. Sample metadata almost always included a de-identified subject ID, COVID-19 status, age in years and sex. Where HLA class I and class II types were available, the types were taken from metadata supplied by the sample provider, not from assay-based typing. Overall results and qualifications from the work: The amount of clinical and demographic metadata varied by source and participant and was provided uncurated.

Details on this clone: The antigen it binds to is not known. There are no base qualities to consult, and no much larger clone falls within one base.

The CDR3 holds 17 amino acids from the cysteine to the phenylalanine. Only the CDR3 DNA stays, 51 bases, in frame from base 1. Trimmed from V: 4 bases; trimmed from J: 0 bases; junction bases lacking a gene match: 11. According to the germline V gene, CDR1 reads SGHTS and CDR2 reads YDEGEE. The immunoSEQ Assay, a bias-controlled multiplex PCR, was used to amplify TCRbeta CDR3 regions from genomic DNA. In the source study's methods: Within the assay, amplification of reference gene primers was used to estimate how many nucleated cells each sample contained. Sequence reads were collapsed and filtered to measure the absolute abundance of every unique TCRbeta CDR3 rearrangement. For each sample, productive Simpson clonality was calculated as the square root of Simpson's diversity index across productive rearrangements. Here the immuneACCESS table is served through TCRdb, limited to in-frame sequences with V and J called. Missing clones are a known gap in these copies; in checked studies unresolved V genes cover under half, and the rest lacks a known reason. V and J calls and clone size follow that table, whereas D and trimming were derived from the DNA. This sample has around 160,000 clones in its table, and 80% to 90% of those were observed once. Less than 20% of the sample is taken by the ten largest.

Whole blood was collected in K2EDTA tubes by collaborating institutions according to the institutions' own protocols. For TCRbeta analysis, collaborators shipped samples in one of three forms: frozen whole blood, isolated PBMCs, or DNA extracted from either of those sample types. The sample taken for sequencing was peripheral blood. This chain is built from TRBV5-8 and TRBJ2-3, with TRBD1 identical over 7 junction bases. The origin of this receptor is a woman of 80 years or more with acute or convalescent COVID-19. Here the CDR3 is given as CASSDLGRTGSTDTQYF. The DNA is TGTGCCAGCAGCGACCTCGGTAGGACAGGAAGCACAGATACGCAGTATTTT.